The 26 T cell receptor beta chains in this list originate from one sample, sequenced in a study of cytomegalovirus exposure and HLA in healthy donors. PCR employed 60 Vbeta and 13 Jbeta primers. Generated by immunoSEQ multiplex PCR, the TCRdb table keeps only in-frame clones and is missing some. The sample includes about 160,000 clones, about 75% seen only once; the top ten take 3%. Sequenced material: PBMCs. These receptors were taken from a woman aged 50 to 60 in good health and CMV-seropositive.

The CDR3: CASSFRDSPEAFF. The CDR3 nucleotides are TGTGCCAGTAGTTTCCGGGACAGTCCTGAAGCTTTCTTT. The chain is built from TRBV19 and TRBJ1-1; 7 bases are shared with TRBD1. V gave up 5 bases and J gave up 6 bases; unmatched junction bases: 6. The germline gives CDR1 LNHDA, CDR2 SQIVND (reference sequence). CDR3 length: 13 residues. The full variable domain, completed using reference TRBV19 and TRBJ1-1, is DGGITQSPKYLFRKEGQNVTLSCEQNLNHDAMYWYRQDPGQGLRLIYYSQIVNDFQKGDIAEGYSVSREKKESFPLTVTSAQKNPTAFYLCASSFRDSPEAFFGQGTRLTVV.

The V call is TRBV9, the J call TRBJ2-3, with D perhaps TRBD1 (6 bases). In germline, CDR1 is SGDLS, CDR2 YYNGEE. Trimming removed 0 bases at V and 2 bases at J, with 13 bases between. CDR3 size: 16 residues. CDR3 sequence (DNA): TGTGCCAGCAGCGTAGGGCTAAAGGGGGTCACAGATACGCAGTATTTT. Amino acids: CASSVGLKGVTDTQYF.

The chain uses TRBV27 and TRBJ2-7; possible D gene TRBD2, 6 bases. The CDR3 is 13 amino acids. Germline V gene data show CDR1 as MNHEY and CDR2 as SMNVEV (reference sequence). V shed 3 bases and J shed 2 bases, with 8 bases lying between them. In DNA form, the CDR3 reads TGTGCCAGCAGTTTCGGGAGTACCTACGAGCAGTACTTC. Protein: CASSFGSTYEQYF.

CDR3: CASSLGAGLSNQPQHF. The CDR3 bases are TGTGCCAGCAGCTTGGGGGCAGGGCTAAGCAATCAGCCCCAGCATTTT. The chain links TRBV5-6 to TRBJ1-5; a weak D match, TRBD1 (5 bases). The CDR3 is 16 residues long. The germline V gene encodes CDR1 SGHDT and CDR2 YYEEEE. Trimming shortened V by 0 bases and J by 1 base, and 11 bases separated the two germline ends.

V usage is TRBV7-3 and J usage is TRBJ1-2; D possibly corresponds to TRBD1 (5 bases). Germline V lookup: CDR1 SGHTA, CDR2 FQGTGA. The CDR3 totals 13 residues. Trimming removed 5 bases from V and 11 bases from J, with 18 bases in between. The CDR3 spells CASSVQVGESYTF. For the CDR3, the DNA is TGTGCCAGCAGCGTACAAGTAGGGGAATCGTACACCTTC.

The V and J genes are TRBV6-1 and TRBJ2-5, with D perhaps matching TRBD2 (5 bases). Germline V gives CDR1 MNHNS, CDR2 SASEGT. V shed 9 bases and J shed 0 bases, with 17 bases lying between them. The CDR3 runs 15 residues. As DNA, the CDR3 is TGTGCCAGTCAAGGCGGAGGATGGTACCAAGAGACCCAGTACTTC. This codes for CASQGGGWYQETQYF.

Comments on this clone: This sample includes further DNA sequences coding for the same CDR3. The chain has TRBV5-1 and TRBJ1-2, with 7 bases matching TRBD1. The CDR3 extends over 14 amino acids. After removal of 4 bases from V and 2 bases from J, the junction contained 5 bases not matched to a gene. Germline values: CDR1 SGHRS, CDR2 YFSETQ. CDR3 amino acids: CASSLGDSNYGYTF. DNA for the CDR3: TGCGCCAGCAGCCTAGGGGACAGCAACTATGGCTACACCTTC.

CDR3 sequence reads: CASSESQGAGGETQYF. The CDR3 DNA is TGTGCCAGCAGTGAATCACAGGGGGCGGGGGGAGAGACCCAGTACTTC. The rearrangement joins TRBV6-1 to TRBJ2-5; maybe TRBD1 (9 bases). The V end lost 2 bases, the J end lost 4 bases, and 17 bases lay between the germline ends. Germline V gene sequence: CDR1 MNHNS, CDR2 SASEGT. This CDR3 has 16 residues.

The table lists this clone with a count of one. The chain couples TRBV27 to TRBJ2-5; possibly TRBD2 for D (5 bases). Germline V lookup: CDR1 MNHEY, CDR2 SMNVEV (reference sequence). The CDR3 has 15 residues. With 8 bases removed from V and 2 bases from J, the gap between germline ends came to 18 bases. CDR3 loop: CASGGASLGQETQYF. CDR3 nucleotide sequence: TGTGCCAGCGGAGGAGCTTCTTTGGGACAAGAGACCCAGTACTTC.

The CDR3 spells CASSYTGGYTF. The CDR3, as DNA: TGTGCCAGCAGTTATACGGGTGGCTACACCTTC. The chain has TRBV6-1 and TRBJ1-2; D is undetermined. The CDR3 has 11 amino acids. Germline V gene data show CDR1 as MNHNS and CDR2 as SASEGT. Trimming removed 5 bases at V and 7 bases at J, with 8 bases between.

The CDR3 reads CASSSGLAGGQETQYF. Here the CDR3 DNA reads TGTGCCAGCAGCTCCGGACTAGCGGGGGGCCAAGAGACCCAGTACTTC. The chain carries TRBV7-2 and TRBJ2-5, with 14 nucleotides matching TRBD2. V gave up 4 bases and J gave up 1 base; unmatched junction bases: 2. The CDR3 spans 16 residues. Germline assignment: CDR1 SGHTA and CDR2 FQGNSA.

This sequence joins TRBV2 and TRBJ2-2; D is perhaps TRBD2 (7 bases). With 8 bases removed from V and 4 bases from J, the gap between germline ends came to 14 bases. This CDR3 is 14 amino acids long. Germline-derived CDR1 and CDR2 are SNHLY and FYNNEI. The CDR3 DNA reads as TGTGCCAGCCGACCCGGGGGGCGCACCGGGGAGCTGTTTTTT. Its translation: CASRPGGRTGELFF.

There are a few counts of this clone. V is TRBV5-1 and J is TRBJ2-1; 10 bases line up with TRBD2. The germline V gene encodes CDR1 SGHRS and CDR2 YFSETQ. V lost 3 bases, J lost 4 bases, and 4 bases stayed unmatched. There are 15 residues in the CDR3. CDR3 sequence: CASSSELAGYNEQFF. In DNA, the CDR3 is TGCGCCAGCAGCTCAGAACTAGCGGGGTACAATGAGCAGTTCTTC. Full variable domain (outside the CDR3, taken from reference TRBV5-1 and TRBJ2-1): KAGVTQTPRYLIKTRGQQVTLSCSPISGHRSVSWYQQTPGQGLQFLFEYFSETQRNKGNFPGRFSGRQFSNSRSEMNVSTLELGDSALYLCASSSELAGYNEQFFGPGTRLTVL.

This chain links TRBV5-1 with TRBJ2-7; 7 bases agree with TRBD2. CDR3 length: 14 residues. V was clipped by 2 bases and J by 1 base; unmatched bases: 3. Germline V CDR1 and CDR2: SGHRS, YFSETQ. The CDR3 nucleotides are TGCGCCAGCAGCTTAGCGGGGCGTTCCTACGAGCAGTACTTC. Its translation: CASSLAGRSYEQYF.

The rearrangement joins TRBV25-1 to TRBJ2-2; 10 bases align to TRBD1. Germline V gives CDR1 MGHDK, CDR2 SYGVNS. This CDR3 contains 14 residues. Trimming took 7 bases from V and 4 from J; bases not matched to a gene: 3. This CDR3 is CASTRQGATGELFF. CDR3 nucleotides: TGTGCCAGCACTAGACAGGGGGCCACCGGGGAGCTGTTTTTT.

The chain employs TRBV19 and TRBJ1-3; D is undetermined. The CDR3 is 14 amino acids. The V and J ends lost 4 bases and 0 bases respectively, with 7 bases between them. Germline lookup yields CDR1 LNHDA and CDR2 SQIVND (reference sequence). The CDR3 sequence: CASSTPSSGNTIYF. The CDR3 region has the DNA TGTGCCAGTAGTACCCCGAGCTCTGGAAACACCATATATTTT.

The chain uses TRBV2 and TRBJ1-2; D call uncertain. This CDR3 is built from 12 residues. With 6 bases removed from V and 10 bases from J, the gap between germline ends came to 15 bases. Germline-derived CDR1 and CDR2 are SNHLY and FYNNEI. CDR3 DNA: TGTGCCAGCAGGGAGGGTGAGGAGGACTACACCTTC. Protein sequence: CASREGEEDYTF.

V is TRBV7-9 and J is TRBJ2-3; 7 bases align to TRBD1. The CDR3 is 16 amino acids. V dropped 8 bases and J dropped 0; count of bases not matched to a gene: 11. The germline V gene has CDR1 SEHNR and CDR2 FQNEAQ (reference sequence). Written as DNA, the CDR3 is TGTGCCAGCGACTCCCCCGGACAGGCGAGCACAGATACGCAGTATTTT. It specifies CASDSPGQASTDTQYF.

The CDR3 bases are TGTGCCAGCAGTTCCCGACAGGGGATCGTTCAGCCCCAGCATTTT. Residues: CASSSRQGIVQPQHF. The chain combines TRBV27 with TRBJ1-5; 8 bases are a match to TRBD1. Trimming at V came to 4 bases and at J to 6 bases, leaving 8 bases not matched to a gene. CDR1 MNHEY and CDR2 SMNVEV come from the germline V gene (reference sequence). This CDR3 comprises 15 residues.

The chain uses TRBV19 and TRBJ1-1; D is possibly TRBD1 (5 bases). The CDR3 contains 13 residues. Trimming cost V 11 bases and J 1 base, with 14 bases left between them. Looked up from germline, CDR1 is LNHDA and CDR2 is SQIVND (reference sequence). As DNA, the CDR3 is TGTGCCGCAGGGAGGGCTACGAACACTGAAGCTTTCTTT. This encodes CAAGRATNTEAFF.

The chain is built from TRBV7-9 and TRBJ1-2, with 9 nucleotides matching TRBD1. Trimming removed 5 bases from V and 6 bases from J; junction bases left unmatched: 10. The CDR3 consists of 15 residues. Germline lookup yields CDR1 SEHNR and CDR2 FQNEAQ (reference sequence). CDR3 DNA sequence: TGTGCCAGCAGCACAAATACAGGGGGCATTGATGGCTACACCTTC. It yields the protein CASSTNTGGIDGYTF.

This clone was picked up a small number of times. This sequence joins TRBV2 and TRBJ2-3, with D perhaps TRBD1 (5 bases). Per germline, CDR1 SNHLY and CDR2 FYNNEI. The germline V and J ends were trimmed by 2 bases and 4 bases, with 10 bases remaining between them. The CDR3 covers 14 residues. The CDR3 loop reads CASSETTEADTQYF. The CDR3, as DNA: TGTGCCAGCAGTGAAACGACAGAAGCAGATACGCAGTATTTT.

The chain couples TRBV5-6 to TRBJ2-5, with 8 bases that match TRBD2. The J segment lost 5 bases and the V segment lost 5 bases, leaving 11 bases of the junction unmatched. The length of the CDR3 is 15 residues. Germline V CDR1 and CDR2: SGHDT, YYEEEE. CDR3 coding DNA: TGTGCCAGCAGTACTGTCGGGGGGGCCGGTGAGACCCAGTACTTC. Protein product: CASSTVGGAGETQYF.

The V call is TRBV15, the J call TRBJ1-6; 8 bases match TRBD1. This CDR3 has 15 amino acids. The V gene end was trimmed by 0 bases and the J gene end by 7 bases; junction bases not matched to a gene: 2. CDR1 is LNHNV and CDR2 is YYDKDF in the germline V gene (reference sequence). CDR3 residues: CATSRDRTGNSPLHF. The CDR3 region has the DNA TGTGCCACCAGCAGAGATCGGACAGGGAATTCACCCCTCCACTTT.

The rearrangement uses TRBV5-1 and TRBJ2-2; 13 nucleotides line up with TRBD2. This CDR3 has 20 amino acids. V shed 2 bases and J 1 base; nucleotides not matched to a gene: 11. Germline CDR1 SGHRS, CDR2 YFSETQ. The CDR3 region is CASSFPGTSGVFRNTGELFF. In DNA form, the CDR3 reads TGCGCCAGCAGCTTCCCCGGGACTAGCGGGGTTTTTCGGAACACCGGGGAGCTGTTTTTT.

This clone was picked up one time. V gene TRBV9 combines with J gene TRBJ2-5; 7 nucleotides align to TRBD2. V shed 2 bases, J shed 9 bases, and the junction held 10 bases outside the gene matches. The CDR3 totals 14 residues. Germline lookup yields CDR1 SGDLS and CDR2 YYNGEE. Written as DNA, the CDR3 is TGTGCCAGCAGCGTCGGACTAGACCGGCAGGCCCAGTACTTC. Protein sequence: CASSVGLDRQAQYF. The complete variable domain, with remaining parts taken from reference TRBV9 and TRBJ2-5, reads DSGVTQTPKHLITATGQRVTLRCSPRSGDLSVYWYQQSLDQGLQFLIQYYNGEERAKGNILERFSAQQFPDLHSELNLSSLELGDSALYFCASSVGLDRQAQYFGPGTRLLVL.